This T cell receptor beta chain is drawn from a study of T cells in tuberculosis. This clone was seen only once. The protocol was immunoSEQ multiplex PCR, while the TCRdb copy is restricted to in-frame clones and leaves out a portion. This table holds fewer than 35,000 clones, 94% found once. V dropped 1 base and J dropped 4; count of bases not matched to a gene: 3. This CDR3 is 14 amino acids long. CDR1 SGHTA and CDR2 FQGNSA come from the germline V gene. The chain combines TRBV7-2 with TRBJ1-2, with TRBD1 matching over 7 bases. The sequence derives from a donor aged 10-29 years with latent tuberculosis or without tuberculosis infection. The specimen sequenced was PBMCs. The CDR3 reads CASSLGTGVYGYTF. Here the CDR3 DNA reads TGTGCCAGCAGCTTAGGGACAGGAGTCTATGGCTACACCTTC.